These 25 T cell receptor beta chains were sequenced from one sample in a study of CD8 T cells in ankylosing spondylitis. Findings of the study overall: Blood from ankylosing spondylitis patients appeared to carry a characteristic roughly 8-variant TCR beta motif.

TCRdb re-called the 5' RACE reads through MiXCR, storing one row per CDR3 protein. The top ten hold under 4.5% of the sample, which has 450,000 to 550,000 distinct CDR3 sequences, roughly 5% seen once. Their specific antigens are unknown. The sample was blood, either unsorted or a sorted T cell fraction (not recorded which). These receptor sequences come from a male donor with ankylosing spondylitis.

This clonotype was detected many times. The rearrangement uses TRBV29-1 and TRBJ1-2; D is unresolved. This CDR3 contains 14 residues. The V end was cut by 4 bases, the J end by 8 bases, with 20 bases between. Germline lookup yields CDR1 SQVTM and CDR2 ANQGSEA. CDR3 in amino acids: CSVAPRQALGGYTF. The CDR3 bases are TGCAGCGTTGCCCCCAGACAAGCCCTGGGGGGCTACACCTTC.

This clonotype has a count of ten or more. The chain has TRBV25-1 and TRBJ1-4; tentatively, D is TRBD1 (5 bases). The CDR3 runs 15 residues. V was shortened by 1 base and J by 4 bases, with 10 bases between the two germline ends. Germline V lookup: CDR1 MGHDK, CDR2 SYGVNS. The CDR3 coding sequence is TGTGCCAGCAGTGAATTCGGGACGAGTAATGAAAAACTGTTTTTT. It codes for CASSEFGTSNEKLFF.

The sample holds many counts of this clonotype. The chain is built from TRBV15 and TRBJ1-2; a possible D gene is TRBD1 (6 bases). Germline V lookup: CDR1 LNHNV, CDR2 YYDKDF (reference sequence). Trimming removed 4 bases from V and 6 bases from J, with 15 bases in between. There are 14 residues in the CDR3. In DNA form, the CDR3 reads TGTGCCACCAGCACCGGGGGGCTCTTAAATGGCTACACCTTC. This codes for CATSTGGLLNGYTF.

The sample holds many counts of this clonotype. The CDR3 loop is CAISPGQGDTGELFF. The CDR3 region has the DNA TGTGCCATCAGTCCGGGACAGGGGGACACCGGGGAGCTGTTTTTT. This chain connects TRBV10-3 to TRBJ2-2; TRBD1 matches 11 bases. The CDR3 is 15 residues long. From germline, CDR1 is ENHRY and CDR2 SYGVKD. After removal of 5 bases from V and 3 bases from J, the junction contained 2 bases not matched to a gene.

This clonotype occurred many times. This chain links TRBV7-2 with TRBJ2-3; D is perhaps TRBD1 (6 bases). From germline, CDR1 is SGHTA and CDR2 FQGNSA. The V and J ends lost 2 bases and 1 base respectively, with 10 bases between them. This CDR3 region has 15 residues. CDR3 protein: CASSLFKGGTDTQYF. Here the CDR3 DNA reads TGTGCCAGCAGCTTATTTAAGGGGGGCACAGATACGCAGTATTTT.

This clonotype was observed many times. This chain uses TRBV27 with TRBJ2-2; D gene ambiguous. From germline, CDR1 is MNHEY and CDR2 SMNVEV (reference sequence). The CDR3 runs to 15 residues. The V end was cut by 1 base, the J end by 2 bases, with 8 bases between. The CDR3 here is CASSLLQFNTGELFF. The CDR3 DNA reads TGTGCCAGCAGTTTATTACAGTTTAACACCGGGGAGCTGTTTTTT.

This clonotype was seen ten or more times. This chain uses TRBV28 with TRBJ2-4; D possibly corresponds to TRBD2 (5 bases). CDR1 and CDR2 (germline): MDHEN, SYDVKM. The CDR3 contains 12 residues. Trimming cost V 8 bases and J 3 bases, with 8 bases left between them. The CDR3 protein is CASRGYKNIQYF. Here the CDR3 DNA reads TGTGCCAGCCGGGGATACAAAAACATTCAGTACTTC.

This clonotype was recorded a few times. The V gene is TRBV28, the J gene TRBJ2-1; D may correspond to TRBD1 or TRBD2 (6 bases each). The length of the CDR3 is 14 residues. Germline V gene data show CDR1 as MDHEN and CDR2 as SYDVKM. V was cut by 10 bases and J by 4 bases, with 17 bases left in between. The CDR3 here is CANSKGGGYNEQFF. Here the CDR3 DNA reads TGTGCCAACAGCAAAGGAGGGGGGTACAATGAGCAGTTCTTC.

There are many counts of this clonotype. In DNA form, the CDR3 reads TGTGCCAGCAGCTTAGCTGTGGGGCAGGGGGAAAAACTGTTTTTT. Its protein is CASSLAVGQGEKLFF. The chain is built from TRBV7-9 and TRBJ1-4; a possible D gene is TRBD1 (6 bases). CDR3 length: 15 amino acids. With 0 bases removed from V and 8 bases from J, the gap between germline ends came to 13 bases. Germline-derived CDR1 and CDR2 are SEHNR and FQNEAQ (reference sequence).

In its sample, this clonotype was seen many times. The V and J genes are TRBV6-2 or TRBV6-3 and TRBJ2-2; a weak D match, TRBD2 (6 bases). CDR3 size: 17 residues. CDR1 is MNHEY, CDR2 SVGEGT, per germline. Trimming removed 7 bases at V and 6 bases at J, with 24 bases between. CDR3 in DNA: TGTGCCAGCAATAGTTTGGCGGGAACGATTTCGGCCGGGGAGCTGTTTTTT. Its translation: CASNSLAGTISAGELFF.

This clonotype was counted at least ten times. The J gene is TRBJ1-2, the V gene TRBV6-5; D is uncertain. This CDR3 contains 15 residues. Trimming stripped 4 bases from V and 0 bases from J, with 12 bases between. Germline assignment: CDR1 MNHEY and CDR2 SVGAGI. CDR3 sequence (DNA): TGTGCCAGCAGTTGGTTCGACGGCCCTAACTATGGCTACACCTTC. Translated, it gives CASSWFDGPNYGYTF.

This clonotype was recorded many times. V gene TRBV6-2 or TRBV6-3 combines with J gene TRBJ2-7; D gene ambiguous. This CDR3 is built from 12 residues. Germline CDR1 is MNHEY and CDR2 is SVGEGT. Trimming stripped 4 bases from V and 0 bases from J, with 4 bases between. The CDR3 region is CASSWASYEQYF. The CDR3 coding sequence is TGTGCCAGCAGTTGGGCCTCCTACGAGCAGTACTTC.

This clonotype was counted ten times or more. This chain links TRBV6-5 with TRBJ1-2; no definite D call. The V and J ends lost 7 bases and 3 bases respectively, with 9 bases between them. The V gene's germline CDR1 is MNHEY and CDR2 SVGAGI. The CDR3 covers 12 residues. CDR3 DNA: TGTGCCAGCAAGAAGGCAGACTATGGCTACACCTTC. Its translation: CASKKADYGYTF.

This clonotype was observed many times. The V call is TRBV24-1, the J call TRBJ2-1; 7 bases line up with TRBD1. Germline assignment: CDR1 KGHDR and CDR2 SFDVKD. Losses at the gene ends were 9 bases for V and 2 bases for J; bases not matched to a gene: 0. The CDR3 loop spans 12 amino acids. CDR3 nucleotides: TGTGCCACCGGGACAGCCTACAATGAGCAGTTCTTC. It is translated as CATGTAYNEQFF.

This clonotype was seen at least ten times. This chain joins TRBV5-1 and TRBJ2-5; possible D gene TRBD1, 6 bases. Per germline, CDR1 SGHRS and CDR2 YFSETQ. The CDR3 is 14 amino acids. Trimming pared 1 base from V and 3 bases from J, leaving 10 bases between. CDR3: CASSLRGFEETQYF. The DNA for the CDR3 is TGCGCCAGCAGCTTGAGGGGGTTCGAAGAGACCCAGTACTTC.

This clonotype was counted at least ten times. This chain joins TRBV12-3 or TRBV12-4 and TRBJ1-4; D ambiguous. The V and J ends lost 2 bases and 3 bases respectively, with 13 bases between them. The CDR3 length is 16 residues. The CDR3 region is CASSLWGTRPNEKLFF. The CDR3 bases are TGTGCCAGCAGTTTATGGGGAACCCGCCCTAATGAAAAACTGTTTTTT.

This clonotype came up many times. The chain links TRBV20-1 to TRBJ1-5; 7 nucleotides align to TRBD1. The CDR3 has 13 amino acids. J lost 4 bases, V lost 4 bases, and 4 bases had no gene match. In germline, CDR1 is DFQATT, CDR2 SNEGSKA (reference sequence). CDR3 sequence (DNA): TGCAGTGCTAAAGGGACAGTAAATCAGCCCCAGCATTTT. This encodes CSAKGTVNQPQHF.

In this sample, this clonotype turned up many times. This chain joins TRBV7-8 and TRBJ2-2, with a weak D call TRBD2 (6 bases). Germline CDR1 and CDR2: SGHVS and FQNEAQ. The CDR3 consists of 15 residues. V was pared by 5 bases and J by 2 bases, with 12 bases between. CDR3 nucleotide sequence: TGTGCCAGCAGCCGGCGGGGCTCAAACACCGGGGAGCTGTTTTTT. This sequence encodes CASSRRGSNTGELFF.

This clonotype was recorded at least ten times. The V and J genes are TRBV20-1 and TRBJ2-1; tentatively, D is TRBD2 (5 bases). V was trimmed by 0 bases and J by 0 bases, leaving 12 bases between them. Germline V gene sequence: CDR1 DFQATT, CDR2 SNEGSKA (reference sequence). CDR3 size: 16 residues. CDR3 nucleotides: TGCAGTGCTAGAGAAGCCCGGGGAAGCTCCTACAATGAGCAGTTCTTC. Protein: CSAREARGSSYNEQFF.

The chain carries TRBV7-9 and TRBJ2-1, with a weak D call TRBD1 (6 bases). V lost 3 bases, J lost 4 bases, and 10 bases lay in between. Germline assignment: CDR1 SEHNR and CDR2 FQNEAQ (reference sequence). The CDR3 runs to 14 residues. For the CDR3, the DNA is TGTGCCAGCAGCTTCGGGACACCATACAATGAGCAGTTCTTC. Protein: CASSFGTPYNEQFF.

This clonotype was seen a few times. The CDR3 is CASRRTGGHTEAFF. CDR3 in DNA: TGTGCCAGCAGGCGGACAGGGGGTCACACTGAAGCTTTCTTT. The gene calls are TRBV7-9 and TRBJ1-1, with TRBD1 matching over 10 bases. The CDR3 is 14 residues long. The trim removed 6 bases at V and 3 bases at J, leaving 4 bases unmatched. Germline V gene sequence: CDR1 SEHNR, CDR2 FQNEAQ (reference sequence).

This clonotype was recorded many times. The chain carries TRBV11-2 and TRBJ1-5; D is undetermined. The CDR3 runs to 13 residues. V lost 5 bases to trimming and J lost 5 bases, with 10 bases between them. Germline V gives CDR1 SGHAT, CDR2 FQNNGV. The CDR3 protein is CASSPQADQPQHF. The CDR3 DNA reads as TGTGCCAGCAGCCCTCAGGCGGATCAGCCCCAGCATTTT. Complete variable domain (other parts from reference TRBV11-2 and TRBJ1-5): EAGVAQSPRYKIIEKRQSVAFWCNPISGHATLYWYQQILGQGPKLLIQFQNNGVVDDSQLPKDRFSAERLKGVDSTLKIQPAKLEDSAVYLCASSPQADQPQHFGDGTRLSIL.

This clonotype was seen many times. V is TRBV5-4 and J is TRBJ2-3; TRBD1 is a possible D gene (6 bases). This CDR3 spans 15 amino acids. The V gene lost 5 bases and the J gene lost 1 base, with 14 bases spanning the gap. Germline V gene data show CDR1 as SGHNT and CDR2 as YYREEE (reference sequence). The CDR3 here is CASSSDSGGTDTQYF. Here the CDR3 DNA reads TGTGCCAGCAGTTCGGACAGTGGGGGCACAGATACGCAGTATTTT.

This clonotype came up many times. The chain uses TRBV29-1 and TRBJ2-5, with 11 bases identical to TRBD2. V lost 5 bases, J lost 4 bases, and 12 bases stayed unmatched. Germline V gene lookup returns CDR1 SQVTM and CDR2 ANQGSEA. The CDR3 runs to 16 residues. CDR3 bases: TGCAGCGTTTCCGGGACTAGCGGACGAGGGCTAGAGACCCAGTACTTC. It specifies CSVSGTSGRGLETQYF.

Many counts were recorded for this clonotype. This chain connects TRBV4-3 to TRBJ2-1; D remains ambiguous. V was shortened by 3 bases and J by 0 bases, with 6 bases between the two germline ends. CDR1 LGHNA and CDR2 YSLEER come from the germline V gene. This CDR3 contains 14 residues. Here the CDR3 reads CASSQVGSYNEQFF. The CDR3 DNA follows: TGCGCCAGCAGCCAGGTAGGCTCCTACAATGAGCAGTTCTTC.